Presented here are 7 T cell receptor beta chains from one specimen sequenced in a study of blood T cell repertoires in COVID-19. This table comes from immunoSEQ multiplex PCR, and its TCRdb copy is limited to in-frame clones, with some not included. The sample shows roughly 230,000 clones, approximately 84% of them seen only once. Sequencing used peripheral blood. These receptors all stem from a man over 45 with acute or convalescent COVID-19.

V and J are TRBV6-6 and TRBJ2-3; 9 bases match TRBD1. The junction had 1 base not matched to a gene; V was cut back by 2 bases and J by 4 bases. Germline-derived CDR1 and CDR2 are MNHNY and SVGAGI (reference sequence). The CDR3 sequence is 14 residues long. CDR3 DNA: TGTGCCAGCAGTTACCGACAGGGGGCAGATACGCAGTATTTT. Translated, it gives CASSYRQGADTQYF.

This clone was seen only once. The gene calls are TRBV3-1 (or the pseudogene TRBV3-2) and TRBJ2-3; no clear D. The CDR3 totals 15 residues. Trimming removed 4 bases at V and 6 bases at J, with 17 bases between. CDR1 is LGHDT and CDR2 is YNNKEL in the germline V gene (reference sequence). CDR3 amino acids: CASSPVVAAPDTQYF. Written as DNA, the CDR3 is TGTGCCAGCAGCCCAGTGGTTGCGGCCCCGGATACGCAGTATTTT.

This chain joins TRBV13 and TRBJ1-5; a weak D match, TRBD1 (5 bases). Germline V CDR1 and CDR2: PRHDT, FYEKMQ (reference sequence). Trimming shortened V by 0 bases and J by 3 bases, and 6 bases separated the two germline ends. This CDR3 comprises 14 residues. The CDR3 DNA reads as TGTGCCAGCAGCTTAGGGACAGTCAATCAGCCCCAGCATTTT. It specifies CASSLGTVNQPQHF.

This clone has just one count. The chain joins TRBV11-1 to TRBJ2-1, with no clear D. The germline V gene has CDR1 SGHAT and CDR2 FQDESV (reference sequence). The V end was cut by 7 bases, the J end by 8 bases, with 21 bases between. CDR3 length: 15 residues. CDR3 DNA: TGTGCCAGCACCCGACTTCAGATAGGCACCCATGAGCAGTTCTTC. Protein product: CASTRLQIGTHEQFF.

The V call is TRBV11-2, the J call TRBJ1-4; 9 bases are a match to TRBD1. The CDR3 runs 17 residues. Germline CDR1 is SGHAT and CDR2 is FQNNGV. V shed 1 base and J 2 bases; nucleotides not matched to a gene: 5. This chain's CDR3 is CASSLVGTGNTNEKLFF. The CDR3 DNA reads as TGTGCCAGCAGCTTAGTTGGGACAGGGAACACTAATGAAAAACTGTTTTTT. Using reference TRBV11-2 and TRBJ1-4 for the parts outside the CDR3, the full variable domain is EAGVAQSPRYKIIEKRQSVAFWCNPISGHATLYWYQQILGQGPKLLIQFQNNGVVDDSQLPKDRFSAERLKGVDSTLKIQPAKLEDSAVYLCASSLVGTGNTNEKLFFGSGTQLSVL.

In DNA, the CDR3 is TGTGCCAGCAGCCTGGGGGGGGAGGATCAGCCCCAGCATTTT. Translating gives CASSLGGEDQPQHF. The J gene is TRBJ1-5, the V gene TRBV11-2; D may be TRBD1 (5 bases). The CDR3 is 14 amino acids. V was clipped by 5 bases and J by 5 bases, with 13 bases between them. Germline CDR1 SGHAT, CDR2 FQNNGV.

In DNA, the CDR3 is TGTGCCAGCCTGATCGGACAGAATCTCAATTCACCCCTCCACTTT. It yields the protein CASLIGQNLNSPLHF. This chain joins TRBV6-5 and TRBJ1-6; TRBD1 is a possible D gene (6 bases). The CDR3 is 15 amino acids. The germline V gene encodes CDR1 MNHEY and CDR2 SVGAGI. With 8 bases removed from V and 7 bases from J, the gap between germline ends came to 18 bases.